The clone carrying this TCR beta chain was seen repeatedly, ten times or more. Its antigen is as yet unknown. These data come from a study of T cells in Graves' hyperthyroidism and ophthalmopathy. Amplified TCR beta CDR3 regions derived from RNA transcripts. A set of HTBI primers served as the primers for a first-round RT-PCR of the TCR CDR3. TCRdb reprocessed the multiplex PCR reads via MiXCR and lists one record per CDR3 protein. The table has a few hundred thousand distinct CDR3 sequences, around 46% seen once. Trimming took off 6 bases at V and 3 bases at J, with 11 bases between the two ends. Germline V gene lookup returns CDR1 SNHLY and CDR2 FYNNEI. The CDR3 is made up of 13 amino acids. Regarding the study as a whole: The blood repertoire included most of the expanded thyroid clonotypes above 0.001.

Sequencing used peripheral blood or thyroid tissue (not recorded which). The sequence was obtained from a woman between 18 and 29 years old with Graves' hyperthyroidism. V is TRBV2 and J is TRBJ2-5; a possible D gene is TRBD1 (6 bases). The CDR3 nucleotides read TGTGCCAGCAGGACAGGCGGCAAAGAGACCCAGTACTTC. This translates into CASRTGGKETQYF.